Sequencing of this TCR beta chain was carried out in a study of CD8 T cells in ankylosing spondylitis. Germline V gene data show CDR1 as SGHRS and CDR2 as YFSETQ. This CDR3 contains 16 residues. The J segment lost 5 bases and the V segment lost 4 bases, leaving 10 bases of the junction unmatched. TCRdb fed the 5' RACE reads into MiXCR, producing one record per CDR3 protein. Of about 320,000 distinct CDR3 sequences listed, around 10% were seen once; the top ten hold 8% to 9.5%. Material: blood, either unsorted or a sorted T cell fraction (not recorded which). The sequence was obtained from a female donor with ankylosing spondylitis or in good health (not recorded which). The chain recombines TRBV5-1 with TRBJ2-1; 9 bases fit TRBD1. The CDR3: CASSANPGQGNNEQFF. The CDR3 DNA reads TGCGCCAGCAGCGCCAACCCGGGACAGGGAAACAATGAGCAGTTCTTC.